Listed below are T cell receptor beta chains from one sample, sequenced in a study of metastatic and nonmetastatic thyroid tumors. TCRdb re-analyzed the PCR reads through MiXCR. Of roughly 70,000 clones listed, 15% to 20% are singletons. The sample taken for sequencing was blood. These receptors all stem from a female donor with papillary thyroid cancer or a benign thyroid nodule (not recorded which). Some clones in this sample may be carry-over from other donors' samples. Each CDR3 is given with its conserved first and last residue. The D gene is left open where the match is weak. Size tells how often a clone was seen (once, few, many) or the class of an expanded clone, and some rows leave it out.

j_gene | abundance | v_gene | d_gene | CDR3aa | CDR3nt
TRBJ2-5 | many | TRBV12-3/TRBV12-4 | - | CASSFRPREGTQYF | TGTGCCAGCAGTTTTCGGCCAAGAGAGGGGACCCAGTACTTC
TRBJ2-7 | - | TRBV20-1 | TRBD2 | CSASGTSGPYPYEQYF | TGCAGTGCTTCCGGGACTAGCGGGCCCTACCCCTACGAGCAGTACTTC
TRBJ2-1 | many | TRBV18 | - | CASSPMAGSSYNEQFF | TGTGCCAGCTCACCAATGGCGGGGAGCTCCTACAATGAGCAGTTCTTC
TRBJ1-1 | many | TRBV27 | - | CASRLRHWNTEAFF | TGTGCCAGCAGGTTACGGCACTGGAACACTGAAGCTTTCTTT
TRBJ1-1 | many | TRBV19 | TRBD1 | CASSADRAARAFF | TGTGCCAGTAGTGCCGACAGGGCGGCTAGAGCTTTCTTT
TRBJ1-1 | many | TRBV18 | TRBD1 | CASSPRDRVSFGAFF | TGTGCCAGCTCACCAAGAGACAGGGTCAGCTTTGGAGCTTTCTTT
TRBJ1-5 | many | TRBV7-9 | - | CASSTRPVSNQPQHF | TGTGCCAGCAGCACGCGACCTGTTAGCAATCAGCCCCAGCATTTT
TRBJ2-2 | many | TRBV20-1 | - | CSASSDSSPGELFF | TGCAGTGCTAGCTCAGACAGCAGTCCCGGGGAGCTGTTTTTT
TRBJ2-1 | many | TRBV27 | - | CASSQLGPGSNEQFF | TGTGCCAGCAGCCAATTGGGTCCCGGGAGCAATGAGCAGTTCTTC
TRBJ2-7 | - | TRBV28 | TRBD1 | CASSLWEGGQGFHEQYF | TGTGCCAGCAGTTTATGGGAGGGGGGACAGGGCTTCCACGAGCAGTACTTC
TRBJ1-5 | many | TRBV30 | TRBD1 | CAWSVTGNQPQHF | TGTGCCTGGAGTGTGACAGGGAATCAGCCCCAGCATTTT
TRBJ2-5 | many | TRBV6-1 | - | CASNKLGTGSQETQYF | TGTGCCAGCAACAAACTCGGGACGGGAAGCCAAGAGACCCAGTACTTC
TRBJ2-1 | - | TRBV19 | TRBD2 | CASSRASGSYNEQFF | TGTGCCAGTAGTAGGGCTAGCGGGAGTTACAATGAGCAGTTCTTC
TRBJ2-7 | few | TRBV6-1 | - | CASSSLGGARYEQYF | TGTGCCAGCAGCTCCCTCGGGGGTGCGCGTTACGAGCAGTACTTC
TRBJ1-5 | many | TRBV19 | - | CASSIDPGGSRPQHF | TGTGCCAGTAGTATAGATCCCGGCGGATCGAGGCCCCAGCATTTT
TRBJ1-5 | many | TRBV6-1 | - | CASSPQGPPFSNQPQHF | TGTGCCAGCAGTCCTCAAGGGCCCCCATTTAGCAATCAGCCCCAGCATTTT
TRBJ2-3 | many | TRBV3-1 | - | CASVGTDTQYF | TGTGCCAGCGTCGGGACAGATACGCAGTATTTT
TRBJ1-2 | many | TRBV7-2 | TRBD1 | CASSLSGGYGYTF | TGTGCCAGCAGCTTATCAGGGGGCTATGGCTACACCTTC
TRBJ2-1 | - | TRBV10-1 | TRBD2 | CASSESKVFQRGILNEQFF | TGCGCCAGCAGTGAGTCGAAAGTTTTCCAGCGGGGGATCCTCAATGAGCAGTTCTTC
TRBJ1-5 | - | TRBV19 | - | CAISMVQGSQPQHF | TGTGCCATTAGTATGGTACAGGGCTCCCAGCCCCAGCATTTT